The source of this TCR beta chain is a study of patients and donors after allogeneic stem cell transplantation. TCRdb independently ran MiXCR on the RT-PCR reads; one entry per CDR3 protein. The sample consists of about a million distinct CDR3 sequences, approximately 19% of them appearing once. V shed 4 bases and J 6 bases; nucleotides not matched to a gene: 6. CDR1 is LGHDT, CDR2 YNNKEL, per germline (reference sequence). This CDR3 is 15 amino acids long. Material: blood, either unsorted or a sorted T cell fraction (not recorded which). The source of this sequence is a human donor who was either an allogeneic HSCT recipient or a stem cell or donor lymphocyte infusion donor (not recorded which). It is not recorded whose cells these are; they may come from a transplant donor. The rearrangement joins TRBV3-1 to TRBJ2-1; 10 bases align to TRBD1. This CDR3 reads CASSRTGGSVNEQFF. CDR3 sequence (DNA): TGTGCCAGCAGCCGGACAGGGGGATCGGTCAATGAGCAGTTCTTC.